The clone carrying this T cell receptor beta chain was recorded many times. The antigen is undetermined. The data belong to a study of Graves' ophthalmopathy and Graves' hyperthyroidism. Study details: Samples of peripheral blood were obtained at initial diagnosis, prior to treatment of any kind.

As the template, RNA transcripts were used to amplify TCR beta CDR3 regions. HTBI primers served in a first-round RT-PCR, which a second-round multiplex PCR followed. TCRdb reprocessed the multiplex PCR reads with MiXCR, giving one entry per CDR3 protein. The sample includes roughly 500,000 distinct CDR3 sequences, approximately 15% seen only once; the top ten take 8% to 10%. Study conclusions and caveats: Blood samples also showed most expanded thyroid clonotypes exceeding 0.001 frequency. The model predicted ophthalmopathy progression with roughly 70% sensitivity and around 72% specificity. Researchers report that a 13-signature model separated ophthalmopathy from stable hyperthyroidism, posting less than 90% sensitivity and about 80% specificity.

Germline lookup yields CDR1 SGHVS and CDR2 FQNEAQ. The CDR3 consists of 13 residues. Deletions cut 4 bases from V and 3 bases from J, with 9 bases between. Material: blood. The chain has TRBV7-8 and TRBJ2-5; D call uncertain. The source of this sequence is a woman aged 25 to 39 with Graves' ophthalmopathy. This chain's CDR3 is CASSSPDKETQYF. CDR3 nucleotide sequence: TGTGCCAGCAGCTCACCAGACAAAGAGACCCAGTACTTC.